The clone carrying this T cell receptor (beta chain) was seen just once. These data come from a study of blood T cell repertoires in COVID-19. The wider study: T cells, B-cell-depleted T cells, or PBMCs supplied cDNA or gDNA.

TCRdb keeps only in-frame clones here, not all; method: immunoSEQ multiplex PCR. The sample includes fewer than 300,000 clones, less than 85% of them seen just once. The CDR3 is 17 amino acids. From germline, CDR1 is DFQATT and CDR2 SNEGSKA (reference sequence). Trimming at V came to 3 bases and at J to 0 bases, leaving 12 bases not matched to a gene. This sequence originates from a woman aged 18-35 years with acute or convalescent COVID-19. The sample taken for sequencing was peripheral blood. V and J are TRBV20-1 and TRBJ2-7, with 9 bases matching TRBD2. CDR3: CSASGAGLAGSSYEQYF. The CDR3 DNA reads as TGCAGTGCTAGTGGGGCCGGGCTAGCGGGAAGCTCCTACGAGCAGTACTTC.